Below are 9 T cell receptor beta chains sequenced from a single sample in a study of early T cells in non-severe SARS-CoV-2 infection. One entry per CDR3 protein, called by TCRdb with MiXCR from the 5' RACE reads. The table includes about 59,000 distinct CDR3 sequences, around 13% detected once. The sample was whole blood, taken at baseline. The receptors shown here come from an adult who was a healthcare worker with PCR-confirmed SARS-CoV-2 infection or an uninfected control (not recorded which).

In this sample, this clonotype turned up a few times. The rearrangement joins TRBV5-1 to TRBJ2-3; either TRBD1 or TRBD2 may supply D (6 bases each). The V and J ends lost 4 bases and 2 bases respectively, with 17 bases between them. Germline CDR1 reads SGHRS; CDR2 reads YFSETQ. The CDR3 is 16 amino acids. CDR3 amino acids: CASSPVTGANTDTQYF. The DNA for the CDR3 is TGCGCCAGCAGCCCTGTTACGGGGGCGAACACAGATACGCAGTATTTT.

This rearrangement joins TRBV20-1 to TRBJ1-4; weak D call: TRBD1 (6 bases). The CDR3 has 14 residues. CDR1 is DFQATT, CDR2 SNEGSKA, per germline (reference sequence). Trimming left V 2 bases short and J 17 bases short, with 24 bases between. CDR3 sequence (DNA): TGCAGTGCTAGACCCACTGAAATTCCGGGACACTCTTTTTTT. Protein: CSARPTEIPGHSFF.

The CDR3 loop is CASSHGGLRETQYF. The DNA for the CDR3 is TGTGCCAGCAGCCACGGGGGGCTGAGAGAGACCCAGTACTTC. The chain links TRBV14 to TRBJ2-5; TRBD2 might be the D (7 bases). This CDR3 is 14 amino acids long. The V end was cut by 3 bases, the J end by 4 bases, with 12 bases between. CDR1 is SGHDN and CDR2 is FVKESK in the germline V gene. Drawing the rest from reference TRBV14 and TRBJ2-5, the complete variable domain is EAGVTQFPSHSVIEKGQTVTLRCDPISGHDNLYWYRRVMGKEIKFLLHFVKESKQDESGMPNNRFLAERTGGTYSTLKVQPAELEDSGVYFCASSHGGLRETQYFGPGTRLLVL.

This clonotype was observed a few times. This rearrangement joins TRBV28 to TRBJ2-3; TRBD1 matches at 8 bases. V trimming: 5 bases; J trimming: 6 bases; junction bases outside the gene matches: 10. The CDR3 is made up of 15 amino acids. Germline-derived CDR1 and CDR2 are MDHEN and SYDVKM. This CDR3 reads CASSRQGSLMDTQYF. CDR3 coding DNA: TGTGCCAGCAGTCGACAGGGGAGTTTAATGGATACGCAGTATTTT.

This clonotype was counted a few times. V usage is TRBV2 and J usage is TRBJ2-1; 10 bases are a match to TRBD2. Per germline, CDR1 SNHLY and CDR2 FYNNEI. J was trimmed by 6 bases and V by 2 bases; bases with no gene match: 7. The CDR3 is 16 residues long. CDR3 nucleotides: TGTGCCAGCAGTGAATGGGAGCGGGGGGGCTTCAATGAGCAGTTCTTC. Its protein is CASSEWERGGFNEQFF.

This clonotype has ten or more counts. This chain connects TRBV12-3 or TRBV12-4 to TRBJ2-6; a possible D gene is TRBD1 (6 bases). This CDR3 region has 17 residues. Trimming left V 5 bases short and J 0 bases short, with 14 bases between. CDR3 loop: CASSPGGLSSGANVLTF. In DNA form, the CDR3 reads TGTGCCAGCAGTCCTGGGGGCTTAAGCTCTGGGGCCAACGTCCTGACTTTC.

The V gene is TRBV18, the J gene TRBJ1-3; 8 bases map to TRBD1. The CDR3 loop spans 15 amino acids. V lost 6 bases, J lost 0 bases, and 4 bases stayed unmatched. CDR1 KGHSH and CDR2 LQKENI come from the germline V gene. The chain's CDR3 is CASSRQGSSGNTIYF. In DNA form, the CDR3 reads TGTGCCAGCTCTCGACAGGGGAGCTCTGGAAACACCATATATTTT.

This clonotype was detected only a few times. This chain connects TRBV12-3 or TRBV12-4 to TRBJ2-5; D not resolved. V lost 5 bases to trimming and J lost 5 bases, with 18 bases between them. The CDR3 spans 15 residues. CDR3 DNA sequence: TGTGCCAGCAGTCCTGCCGGGCCCCGAAGGGAGACCCAGTACTTC. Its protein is CASSPAGPRRETQYF.

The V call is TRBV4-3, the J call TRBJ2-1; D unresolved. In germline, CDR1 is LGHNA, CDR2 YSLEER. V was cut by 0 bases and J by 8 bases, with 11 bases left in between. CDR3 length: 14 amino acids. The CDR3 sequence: CASSQDPPPDEQFF. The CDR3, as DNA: TGCGCCAGCAGCCAAGATCCCCCTCCGGATGAGCAGTTCTTC.